The rows below give T cell receptor beta chains drawn from one sample of a study of blood T cell repertoires in COVID-19. TCRdb's copy holds only in-frame clones and misses some; the assay was immunoSEQ multiplex PCR. The sample has tens of thousands of clones; 82% are singletons. The sequenced sample was peripheral blood. The origin of the receptors is a woman aged 60-75 years with acute or convalescent COVID-19. CDR3s include the opening cysteine and the closing phenylalanine or tryptophan. The D gene is left open where the match is weak. Part of the rows lack a size; the others show once, few, many or a class for expanded clones.

len	v_gene	j_gene	abundance	d_gene	CDR3nt	CDR3aa
15	TRBV19	TRBJ1-5	.	.	TGTGCCAGTGTCAGGGGCAAAAATAGCAATCAGCCCCAGCATTTT	CASVRGKNSNQPQHF
16	TRBV5-5	TRBJ2-7	.	.	TGTGCCAGCAGCTTGGAGCTCGGAGGGGTTCTCTACGAGCAGTACTTC	CASSLELGGVLYEQYF
11	TRBV3-1/TRBV3-2	TRBJ1-1	.	.	TGTGCCAGCAGCCAACTTTTCGAAGCTTTCTTT	CASSQLFEAFF
15	TRBV3-1/TRBV3-2	TRBJ1-3	.	.	TGTGCCAGCAGCCAAGTGACAGTCTCTGGAAACACCATATATTTT	CASSQVTVSGNTIYF
13	TRBV18	TRBJ1-1	few	.	TGTGCCAGCACCGGACAGCTGAACACTGAAGCTTTCTTT	CASTGQLNTEAFF
15	TRBV28	TRBJ1-5	.	TRBD1	TGTGCCAGCAGTCCCAACACAGGGGGGGGTCAGCCCCAGCATTTT	CASSPNTGGGQPQHF
15	TRBV2	TRBJ2-1	.	TRBD2	TGTGCCAGCAGGGAACTAGCGGGTCCTTACAATGAGCAGTTCTTC	CASRELAGPYNEQFF
16	TRBV13	TRBJ2-1	.	TRBD1	TGTGCCAGCAGCTTAGGCCCGGGACAGGGGTTATGGTGGCAGTTCTTC	CASSLGPGQGLWWQFF
13	TRBV28	TRBJ1-2	.	.	TGTGCCAGCAGCCCGGCGACGGGCTATGGCTACACCTTC	CASSPATGYGYTF
14	TRBV5-5	TRBJ1-2	.	TRBD1	TGTGCCAGCAGCCCGACCCAGGGGGCTTGGGGCTACACCTTC	CASSPTQGAWGYTF
16	TRBV5-5	TRBJ2-5	.	TRBD1	TGTGCCAGCAGCTTGGTGGGACAGGGGGCGGGGGAGACCCAGTACTTC	CASSLVGQGAGETQYF
13	TRBV30	TRBJ1-2	once	TRBD1	TGTGCCTGGAACAGGGGATACCAAACTGGCTACACCTTC	CAWNRGYQTGYTF
12	TRBV6-6	TRBJ2-5	few	TRBD2	TGTGCCAGCAGACGGGGGGAAGAGACCCAGTACTTC	CASRRGEETQYF
13	TRBV3-1/TRBV3-2	TRBJ1-6	.	.	TGTGCCAGTACAAGCTCCTATAATTCACCCCTCCACTTT	CASTSSYNSPLHF
12	TRBV5-4	TRBJ1-2	few	.	TGTGCCAGCAGCCGGCAGGGCTATGGCTACACCTTC	CASSRQGYGYTF
17	TRBV6-1	TRBJ2-1	.	TRBD2	TGTGCCAGCAGTGACCGACCTAGCGGGAGGGCCATTAGTGAGCAGTTCTTC	CASSDRPSGRAISEQFF
16	TRBV2	TRBJ1-5	.	TRBD1	TGTGCCAGCAGTCTTGGGACAGGGAGTTTAAGTCAGCCCCAGCATTTT	CASSLGTGSLSQPQHF
17	TRBV2	TRBJ2-3	.	.	TGTGCCAGCAGTGATAATCCATCCGCGGGGTACAGAGATACGCAGTATTTT	CASSDNPSAGYRDTQYF
16	TRBV27	TRBJ1-3	.	TRBD1	TGTGCCAGCAGTCCGCGATCTCCGGGACAGTTTTACTCCATATATTTT	CASSPRSPGQFYSIYF
14	TRBV19	TRBJ1-2	.	.	TGTGCCACCAGGGGATCAGGGACCTTCTATGGCTACACCTTC	CATRGSGTFYGYTF
15	TRBV5-1	TRBJ2-7	once	TRBD1	TGCGCCAGCAGCCCAGGGACAGGGGGCTTGATTGAGCAGTACTTC	CASSPGTGGLIEQYF
17	TRBV4-1	TRBJ2-7	few	.	TGCGCCAGCAGCCAAACGTACGATCCGAGACAGAGGTACGAGCAGTACTTC	CASSQTYDPRQRYEQYF
11	TRBV10-3	TRBJ1-1	.	TRBD1	TGTGCCGCTTCAGGGGGGACTGAAGCTTTCTTT	CAASGGTEAFF
13	TRBV7-6	TRBJ1-1	.	TRBD1	TGTGCCAGCAGCTTAGGGCGGGACAGCGAAGCTTTCTTT	CASSLGRDSEAFF
15	TRBV7-8	TRBJ1-5	.	.	TGTGCCAGCAGCTTAGGTCAGGGGCTCAATCAGCCCCAGCATTTT	CASSLGQGLNQPQHF
14	TRBV7-8	TRBJ2-7	.	TRBD1	TGTGCCAGCACCAAGACAGGGCGTAACTACGAGCAGTACTTC	CASTKTGRNYEQYF
14	TRBV7-9	TRBJ1-5	.	TRBD1	TGTGCCAGCAGCTTAGCGACAGGGAATCAGCCCCAGCATTTT	CASSLATGNQPQHF
15	TRBV5-6	TRBJ2-2	.	.	TGTGCCAGCAGCTTGGGTTGGGGGCGGACCGGGGAGCTGTTTTTT	CASSLGWGRTGELFF
15	TRBV7-3	TRBJ1-3	.	TRBD1	TGTGCCAGCAGCTCCGGACAGGGTACCGGAAACACCATATATTTT	CASSSGQGTGNTIYF
15	TRBV24-1	TRBJ1-3	.	TRBD1	TGTGCCAACGAGGGGACAGCGCTAGGTGGAAACACCATATATTTT	CANEGTALGGNTIYF
15	TRBV6-1	TRBJ1-2	.	.	TGTGCCAGCAGTGAGCCACCGGGATTCTACTATGGCTACACCTTC	CASSEPPGFYYGYTF
15	TRBV5-1	TRBJ2-1	.	TRBD1	TGCGCCAGCAGCTTGGCCGGGACAGGGGGCAATGAGCAGTTCTTC	CASSLAGTGGNEQFF
14	TRBV18	TRBJ2-3	.	TRBD2	TGTGCCAGCTCACAGGCGGGGGGCACAGATACGCAGTATTTT	CASSQAGGTDTQYF
13	TRBV12-3/TRBV12-4	TRBJ1-1	.	.	TGTGCCAGCAGTTTGACACAGAACACTGAAGCTTTCTTT	CASSLTQNTEAFF
15	TRBV5-1	TRBJ2-7	.	TRBD1	TGCGCCAGCAGTGTACTCGGGACAGAGACCTACGAGCAGTACTTC	CASSVLGTETYEQYF
14	TRBV19	TRBJ2-3	.	TRBD2	TGTGCCACTAGGAGGACTAGCGGAACAGATACGCAGTATTTT	CATRRTSGTDTQYF